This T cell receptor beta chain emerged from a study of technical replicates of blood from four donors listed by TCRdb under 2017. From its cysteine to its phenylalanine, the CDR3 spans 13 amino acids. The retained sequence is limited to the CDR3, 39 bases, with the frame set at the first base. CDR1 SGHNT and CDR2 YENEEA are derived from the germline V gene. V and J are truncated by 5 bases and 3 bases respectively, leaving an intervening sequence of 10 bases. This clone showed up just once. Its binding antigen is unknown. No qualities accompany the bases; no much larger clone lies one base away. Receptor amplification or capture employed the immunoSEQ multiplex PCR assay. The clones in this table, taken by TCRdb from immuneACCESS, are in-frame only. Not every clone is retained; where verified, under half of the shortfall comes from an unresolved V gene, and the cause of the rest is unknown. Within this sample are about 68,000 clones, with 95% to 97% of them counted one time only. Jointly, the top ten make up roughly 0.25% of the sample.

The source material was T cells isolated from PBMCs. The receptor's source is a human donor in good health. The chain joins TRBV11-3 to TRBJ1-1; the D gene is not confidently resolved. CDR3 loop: CASSMYGDTEAFF. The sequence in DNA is TGTGCCAGCAGCATGTACGGGGACACTGAAGCTTTCTTT.